Below, 14 T cell receptor beta chains from the same sample are listed, as sequenced in a study of blood T cell repertoires in COVID-19. Some clones are missing from TCRdb's copy, which holds only in-frame ones; the method was immunoSEQ multiplex PCR. The table shows under 200,000 clones, with over 70% occurring only once. The sequencing sample was made of peripheral blood. The receptors shown here come from a woman aged 70-85 years who had recovered from COVID-19.

This clone was recorded once. This chain links TRBV5-4 with TRBJ2-1, with unresolved D. V lost 4 bases and J lost 2, with 7 bases in between. There are 13 residues in the CDR3. CDR1 SGHNT and CDR2 YYREEE come from the germline V gene (reference sequence). The CDR3 bases are TGTGCCAGCAGCGGAGAGGCCTACAATGAGCAGTTCTTC. It is translated as CASSGEAYNEQFF.

This clone was seen just once. This chain links TRBV5-1 with TRBJ2-2; D remains unclear. The CDR3 has 15 amino acids. Germline values: CDR1 SGHRS, CDR2 YFSETQ. The germline V and J ends were trimmed by 0 bases and 7 bases, with 13 bases remaining between them. The CDR3 sequence: CASSLVLAVNGELFF. Written as DNA, the CDR3 is TGCGCCAGCAGCTTGGTGTTAGCTGTAAACGGGGAGCTGTTTTTT.

A few counts support this clone. The chain joins TRBV9 to TRBJ1-3, with 7 bases fitting TRBD1. Germline CDR1 is SGDLS and CDR2 is YYNGEE. J was trimmed by 3 bases and V by 4 bases; bases with no gene match: 7. The CDR3 has 15 residues. Here the CDR3 DNA reads TGTGCCAGCAGCCCAAGGGGGCTGGGTGGAAACACCATATATTTT. Protein product: CASSPRGLGGNTIYF.

This chain links TRBV14 with TRBJ1-2; no definite D call. V was cut by 4 bases and J by 0 bases, with 9 bases left in between. The CDR3 loop spans 14 amino acids. In germline, CDR1 is SGHDN, CDR2 FVKESK. As DNA, the CDR3 is TGTGCCAGCAGCCGGCGGGAAGCTAACTATGGCTACACCTTC. Its translation: CASSRREANYGYTF.

The chain uses TRBV6-1 and TRBJ1-1, with TRBD1 matching over 8 bases. V dropped 2 bases and J dropped 3; count of bases not matched to a gene: 5. The germline V gene encodes CDR1 MNHNS and CDR2 SASEGT. The CDR3 has 15 amino acids. The CDR3 loop is CASSEYATGDTEAFF. The CDR3 DNA is TGTGCCAGCAGTGAATATGCGACAGGGGACACTGAAGCTTTCTTT.

The gene calls are TRBV12-3 or TRBV12-4 and TRBJ1-2, with 8 bases lining up with TRBD1. The CDR3 sequence is 13 residues long. Trimming cost V 2 bases and J 8 bases; bases outside gene matches: 4. The CDR3 region has the DNA TGTGCCAGCAGTTTAATGACAGGGGCCGGCTACACCTTC. This codes for CASSLMTGAGYTF.

The rearrangement links TRBV5-1 to TRBJ1-2; maybe TRBD1 (6 bases). V shed 0 bases and J shed 0 bases, with 9 bases lying between them. The CDR3 contains 15 residues. The germline gives CDR1 SGHRS, CDR2 YFSETQ. As DNA, the CDR3 is TGCGCCAGCAGCTTGGGGACAGTAGCTAACTATGGCTACACCTTC. As protein: CASSLGTVANYGYTF.

The V call is TRBV7-9, the J call TRBJ2-1, with unresolved D. Germline V gene data show CDR1 as SEHNR and CDR2 as FQNEAQ (reference sequence). The V end was cut by 5 bases, the J end by 4 bases, with 18 bases between. The CDR3 runs to 16 residues. CDR3 in amino acids: CASSPRMGEQYNEQFF. CDR3 bases: TGTGCCAGCAGCCCCCGGATGGGCGAACAATACAATGAGCAGTTCTTC.

The chain is built from TRBV7-9 and TRBJ2-7; D is perhaps TRBD2 (6 bases). The CDR3 loop spans 14 amino acids. Deletions cut 1 base from V and 2 bases from J, with 9 bases between. Germline CDR1 SEHNR, CDR2 FQNEAQ (reference sequence). The CDR3 DNA reads TGTGCCAGCAGCTTAGTTGGAGGGCCCTACGAGCAGTACTTC. Translating gives CASSLVGGPYEQYF.

This sequence joins TRBV9 and TRBJ2-7, with TRBD1 matching 8 bases. V shed 0 bases and J 7 bases; nucleotides not matched to a gene: 9. The CDR3 has 15 amino acids. From germline, CDR1 is SGDLS and CDR2 YYNGEE. The chain's CDR3 is CASSVGAGGGGEQYF. The CDR3 DNA follows: TGTGCCAGCAGCGTAGGAGCAGGGGGCGGAGGGGAGCAGTACTTC. The whole variable domain, filled in from reference TRBV9 and TRBJ2-7, reads DSGVTQTPKHLITATGQRVTLRCSPRSGDLSVYWYQQSLDQGLQFLIQYYNGEERAKGNILERFSAQQFPDLHSELNLSSLELGDSALYFCASSVGAGGGGEQYFGPGTRLTVT.

The chain joins TRBV6-1 to TRBJ1-1, with TRBD1 matching over 10 bases. The trim removed 4 bases at V and 5 bases at J, leaving 10 bases unmatched. This CDR3 is built from 16 residues. From germline, CDR1 is MNHNS and CDR2 SASEGT. The CDR3 region is CASSVPPGQGGTEAFF. The CDR3 bases are TGTGCCAGCAGTGTCCCCCCCGGACAGGGGGGTACTGAAGCTTTCTTT.

The rearrangement uses TRBV18 and TRBJ1-5, with TRBD1 as a possible D gene (6 bases). V lost 3 bases and J 6 bases, leaving 15 bases between the germline ends. The CDR3 is 15 amino acids. Germline V lookup: CDR1 KGHSH, CDR2 LQKENI. The CDR3 DNA sequence: TGTGCCAGCTCACCTTCTTTCCAGGGGATTCAGCCCCAGCATTTT. This encodes CASSPSFQGIQPQHF.

This clone was seen at least ten times. This chain links TRBV30 with TRBJ1-5; possibly TRBD1 for D (6 bases). V dropped 4 bases and J dropped 1 base, with 17 bases sitting between them. The CDR3 has 16 residues. Germline CDR1 and CDR2: GTSNPN and SVGIG (reference sequence). The CDR3 DNA sequence: TGTGCCTGGACCCCCCTGGGCCAGGGGAGCAATCAGCCCCAGCATTTT. This encodes CAWTPLGQGSNQPQHF.

The J gene is TRBJ2-6, the V gene TRBV6-5, with D uncertain. Trimming left V 6 bases short and J 0 bases short, with 6 bases between. The CDR3 contains 14 residues. Looked up from germline, CDR1 is MNHEY and CDR2 is SVGAGI. This chain's CDR3 is CASRRYSGANVLTF. The CDR3 coding sequence is TGTGCCAGCAGACGGTACTCTGGGGCCAACGTCCTGACTTTC.